In this sample, the clone carrying this TCR beta chain turned up many times. TCRdb re-called the PCR reads through MiXCR. In the table there are tens of thousands of clones, around an eighth of which are singletons. The data were taken from a study of metastatic and nonmetastatic thyroid tumors. All patients reached thyroid surgery having received no treatment beforehand. The receptor was isolated from a female donor with papillary thyroid cancer or a benign thyroid nodule (not recorded which). Some clones in this sample may be carry-over from other donors' samples. The specimen sequenced was blood.

CDR3 sequence reads: CASSIQVFNTGELFF. The CDR3, as DNA: TGTGCCAGTAGTATCCAGGTCTTTAACACCGGGGAGCTGTTTTTT. The chain couples TRBV19 to TRBJ2-2, with D unresolved. V was pared by 3 bases and J by 2 bases, with 10 bases between. CDR1 LNHDA and CDR2 SQIVND come from the germline V gene (reference sequence). The CDR3 length is 15 residues.